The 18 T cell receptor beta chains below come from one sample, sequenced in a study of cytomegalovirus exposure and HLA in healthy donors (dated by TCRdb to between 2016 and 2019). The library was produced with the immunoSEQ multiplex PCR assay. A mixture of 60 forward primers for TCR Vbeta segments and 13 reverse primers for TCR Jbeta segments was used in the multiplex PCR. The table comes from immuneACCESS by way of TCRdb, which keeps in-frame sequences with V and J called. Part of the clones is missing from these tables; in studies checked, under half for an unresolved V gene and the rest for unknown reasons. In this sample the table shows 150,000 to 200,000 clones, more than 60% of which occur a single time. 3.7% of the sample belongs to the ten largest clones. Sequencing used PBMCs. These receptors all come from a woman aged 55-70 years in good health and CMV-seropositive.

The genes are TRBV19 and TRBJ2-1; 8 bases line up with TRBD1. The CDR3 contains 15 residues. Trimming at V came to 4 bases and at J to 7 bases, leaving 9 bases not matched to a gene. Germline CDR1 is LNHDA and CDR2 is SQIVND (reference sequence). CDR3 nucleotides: TGTGCCAGTAGTACTCGGGACAGGAATCCTAATGAGCAGTTCTTC. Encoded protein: CASSTRDRNPNEQFF.

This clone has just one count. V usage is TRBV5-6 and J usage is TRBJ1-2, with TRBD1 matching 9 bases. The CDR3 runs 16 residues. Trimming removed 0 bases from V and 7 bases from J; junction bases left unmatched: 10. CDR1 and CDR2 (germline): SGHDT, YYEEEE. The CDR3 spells CASSLERGQGFSGYTF. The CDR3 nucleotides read TGTGCCAGCAGCTTGGAGCGGGGACAGGGCTTCTCTGGCTACACCTTC.

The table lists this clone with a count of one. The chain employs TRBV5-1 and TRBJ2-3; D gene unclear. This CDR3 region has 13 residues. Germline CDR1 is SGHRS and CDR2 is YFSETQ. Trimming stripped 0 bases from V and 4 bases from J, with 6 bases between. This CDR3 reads CASSLEFADTQYF. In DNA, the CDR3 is TGCGCCAGCAGCTTGGAATTCGCAGATACGCAGTATTTT. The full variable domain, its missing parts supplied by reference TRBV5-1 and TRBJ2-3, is KAGVTQTPRYLIKTRGQQVTLSCSPISGHRSVSWYQQTPGQGLQFLFEYFSETQRNKGNFPGRFSGRQFSNSRSEMNVSTLELGDSALYLCASSLEFADTQYFGPGTRLTVL.

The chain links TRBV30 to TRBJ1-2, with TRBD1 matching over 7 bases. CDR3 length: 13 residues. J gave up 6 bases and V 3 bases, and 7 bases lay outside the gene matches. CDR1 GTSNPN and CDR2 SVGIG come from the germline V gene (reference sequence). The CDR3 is CAWRTTGLNGYTF. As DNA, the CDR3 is TGTGCCTGGAGGACGACAGGGCTCAATGGCTACACCTTC.

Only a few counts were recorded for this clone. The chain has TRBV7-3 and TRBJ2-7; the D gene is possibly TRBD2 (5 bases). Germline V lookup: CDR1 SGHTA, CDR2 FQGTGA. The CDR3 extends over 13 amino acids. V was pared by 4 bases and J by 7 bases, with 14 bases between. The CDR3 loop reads CASSSDFYLEQYF. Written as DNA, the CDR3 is TGTGCCAGCAGCTCGGACTTCTACTTGGAGCAGTACTTC.

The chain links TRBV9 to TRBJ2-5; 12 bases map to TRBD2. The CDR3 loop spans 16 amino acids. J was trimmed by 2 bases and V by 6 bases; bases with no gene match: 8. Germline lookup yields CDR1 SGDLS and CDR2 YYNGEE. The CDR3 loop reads CASTTTSGGPQETQYF. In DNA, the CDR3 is TGTGCCAGCACTACCACTAGCGGGGGGCCGCAAGAGACCCAGTACTTC.

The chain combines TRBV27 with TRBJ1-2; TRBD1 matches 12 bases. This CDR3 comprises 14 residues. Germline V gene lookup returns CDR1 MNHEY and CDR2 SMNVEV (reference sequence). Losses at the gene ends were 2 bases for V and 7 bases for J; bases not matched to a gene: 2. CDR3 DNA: TGTGCCAGCAGTTTAGGGACAGGGGGCCCTGGCTACACCTTC. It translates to CASSLGTGGPGYTF.

CDR3 bases: TGTGCCAGCAGTTCCCCCGGGGGTCGGAACTATGGCTACACCTTC. This sequence encodes CASSSPGGRNYGYTF. V is TRBV28 and J is TRBJ1-2, with D tentatively TRBD1 (5 bases). Trimming pared 4 bases from V and 2 bases from J, leaving 14 bases between. The CDR3 contains 15 residues. Germline loops: CDR1 MDHEN, CDR2 SYDVKM.

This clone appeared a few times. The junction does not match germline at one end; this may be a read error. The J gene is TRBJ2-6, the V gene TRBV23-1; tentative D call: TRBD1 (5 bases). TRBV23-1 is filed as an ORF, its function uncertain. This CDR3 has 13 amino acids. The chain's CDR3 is CASMGRGANGLTF. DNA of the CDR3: TGCGCCAGCATGGGGCGTGGGGCCAACGGCCTGACTTTC.

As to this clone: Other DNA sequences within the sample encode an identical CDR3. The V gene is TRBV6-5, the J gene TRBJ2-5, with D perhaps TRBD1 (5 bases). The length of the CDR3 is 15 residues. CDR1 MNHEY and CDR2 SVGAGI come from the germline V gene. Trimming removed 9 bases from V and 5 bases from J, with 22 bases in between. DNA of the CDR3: TGTGCCAGGGGGTCAAGTGGGGCGGAGAAGGAGACCCAGTACTTC. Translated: CARGSSGAEKETQYF.

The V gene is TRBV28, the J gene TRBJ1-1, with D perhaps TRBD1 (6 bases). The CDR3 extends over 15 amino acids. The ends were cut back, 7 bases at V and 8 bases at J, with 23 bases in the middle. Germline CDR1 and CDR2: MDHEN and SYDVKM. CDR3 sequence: CASTLRWGRGSEAFF. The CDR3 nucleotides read TGTGCCAGCACCCTTAGATGGGGGCGCGGGTCCGAAGCTTTCTTT.

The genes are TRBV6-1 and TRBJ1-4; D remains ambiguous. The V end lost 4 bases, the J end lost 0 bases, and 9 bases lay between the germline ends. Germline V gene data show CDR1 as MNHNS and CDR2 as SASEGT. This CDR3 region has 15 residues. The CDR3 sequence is CASSGQYATNEKLFF. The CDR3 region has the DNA TGTGCCAGCAGTGGGCAGTATGCAACTAATGAAAAACTGTTTTTT.

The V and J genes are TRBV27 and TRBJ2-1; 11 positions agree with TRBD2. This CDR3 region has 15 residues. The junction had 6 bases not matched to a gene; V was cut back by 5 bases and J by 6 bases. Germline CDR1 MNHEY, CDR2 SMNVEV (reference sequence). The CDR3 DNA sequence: TGTGCCAGCAGTAAGGGACTAGCGGTACGCAATGAGCAGTTCTTC. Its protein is CASSKGLAVRNEQFF.

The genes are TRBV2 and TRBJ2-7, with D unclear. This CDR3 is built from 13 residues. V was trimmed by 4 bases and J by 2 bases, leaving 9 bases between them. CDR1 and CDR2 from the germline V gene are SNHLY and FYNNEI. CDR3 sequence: CASSVNSAYEQYF. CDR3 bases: TGTGCCAGCAGTGTAAACAGTGCCTACGAGCAGTACTTC.

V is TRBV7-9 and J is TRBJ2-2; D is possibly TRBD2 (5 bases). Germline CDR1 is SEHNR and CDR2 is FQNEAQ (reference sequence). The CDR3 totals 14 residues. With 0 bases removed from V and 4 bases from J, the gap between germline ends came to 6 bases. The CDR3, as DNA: TGTGCCAGCAGCTTAGCGGGGAGCACCGGGGAGCTGTTTTTT. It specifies CASSLAGSTGELFF.

The CDR3 DNA follows: TGCGCCAGCAGCCCTACTACCGGGTTAACTGGGGCCAACGTCCTGACTTTC. Its protein product is CASSPTTGLTGANVLTF. V and J are TRBV5-1 and TRBJ2-6, with D hard to call. From germline, CDR1 is SGHRS and CDR2 YFSETQ. The V gene lost 4 bases and the J gene lost 2 bases, with 16 bases spanning the gap. CDR3 length: 17 amino acids.

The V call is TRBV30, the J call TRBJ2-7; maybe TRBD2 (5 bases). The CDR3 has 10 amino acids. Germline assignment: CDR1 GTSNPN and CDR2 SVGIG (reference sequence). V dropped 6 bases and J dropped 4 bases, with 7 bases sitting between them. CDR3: CACGSYEQYF. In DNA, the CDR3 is TGTGCCTGTGGGAGTTACGAGCAGTACTTC.

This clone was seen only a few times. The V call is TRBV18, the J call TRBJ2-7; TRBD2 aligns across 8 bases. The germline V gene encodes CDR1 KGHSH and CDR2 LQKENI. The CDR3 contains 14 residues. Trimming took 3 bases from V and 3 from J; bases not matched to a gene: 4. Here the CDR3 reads CASSPFGTSYEQYF. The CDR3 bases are TGTGCCAGCTCACCTTTTGGGACTAGCTACGAGCAGTACTTC.